This T cell receptor (beta chain) was captured in a study of cytomegalovirus exposure and HLA in healthy donors listed by TCRdb under 2017. About the study as a whole: An earlier analysis of approximately 590 of the donors reported approximately 300 Gb of sequence data and approximately 110 million unique TCR beta sequences from about 200 million T cells. An early release that covered about 600 HLA-typed donors contained 250 to 350 gigabases of sequencing data and about 84 million unique TCR sequences. The genetic ancestry cluster associated with self-reported Caucasian donors included 81% of the roughly 360 genotyped donors. The aim of the study was to test whether cataloging public T cell receptors could identify signatures of past pathogen exposure. The study profiled the T cell repertoires of about 640 subjects by immunosequencing and related them to cytomegalovirus serostatus. In addition to the first cohort of about 650 subjects, a separate validation cohort of 100 to 150 different subjects was used. The study combined high-throughput TCR immunosequencing, statistical association of individual TCRs with disease status, and machine learning to predict cytomegalovirus infection status. To study patterns of TCR occurrence, a later analysis re-analyzed previously published TCR beta repertoires from 666 donors and added high-resolution HLA genotyping. Rather than using new phenotypic data, the later analysis identified candidate immune exposures from TCR beta sequences and from how often those sequences occurred across donors. An earlier analysis of 587 of the donors used high-throughput TCR beta sequencing to judge whether each TCR beta V gene segment behaved as functional or pseudogenic. Donor age, sex, ethnicity and CMV serostatus were compiled together with the repertoire data. In a later genetic analysis, genome-wide SNP genotypes for about 60% of the 666 donors were used, and that subset was treated as a discovery cohort. Every repertoire in the discovery cohort had been generated on one and the same sequencing platform. HLA typing included class I and class II loci at four-digit resolution. The number of typed donors differed by locus: about 629-630 for A, B, C, DRB1 and DQB1; 522 for DQA1; 606 for DPA1; and some 470 for DPB1. Several DR-DQ haplotypes were treated as single units for association and clustering because of strong linkage in the cohort. Across 300 to 400 genotyped donors of the cohort, an average of about 240,000 unique TCR beta nucleotide sequences per donor were sequenced, and roughly 20% of those sequences were non-productive. Study-level results and caveats: According to the authors, the approach could potentially be generalized to other disease states and immunological phenotypes. A further reported finding was that TCR beta sequences accurately predicted the HLA-A and HLA-B alleles for most subjects in the first cohort. According to a later analysis, TCR association rates differed among HLA loci, with DRB1 alleles showing the most associated TCRs and HLA-C alleles showing the fewest. In both the original and validation cohorts, the classifier was reported to diagnose cytomegalovirus status with high specificity and sensitivity. Several of the top co-occurrence clusters appeared to be linked to parvovirus B19, influenza, CMV and Epstein-Barr virus, according to a later analysis. A later genetic analysis associated a missense DCLRE1C variant with V-gene and J-gene trimming of TCR beta chains, and an independent cohort replicated the association. Across donors, most TCR sequences were observed very rarely, whereas some public TCRs were present in many individuals. HLA typing was unavailable for some donors at each locus, so association tests used only the typed subset. Immune exposure information for the cohort was limited to CMV serostatus. The earlier analysis of about 600 of the donors excluded approximately 17 rarely observed V segments, including chromosome 9 orphons, because counts were too low. In an earlier analysis of more than 500 of the donors, most TCR beta V segments appeared in productive rearrangements about 87% or about 30% of the time, broadly matching IMGT annotations. The cohort was sequenced for TCR beta chains only, and without alpha or paired-chain data the features that could be detected were limited. Assigning TCR associations to individual alleles was difficult when HLA alleles, especially DR and DQ, strongly co-occurred. Correlated functional status among segregating V segments might reflect linkage disequilibrium, but an unknown experimental factor could not be ruled out. In a later analysis, around 17,000 TCR beta sequences were associated with specific HLA alleles at a false discovery rate of 0.05. Compared with equally common non-associated chains, HLA-associated TCR beta chains in a later analysis were more clonally expanded and had lower generation probabilities. According to a later analysis, most CMV-associated TCR beta chains appeared to be HLA-restricted, and the HLA associations seemed to be driven largely by CMV exposure. A later genetic analysis reported fewer N-insertions in productive TCRs among donors in an Asian-associated ancestry cluster than the roughly 700-donor mean. In vitro tests confirmed that a few of the cytomegalovirus-associated TCR beta chains recognize cytomegalovirus antigens. A total of fewer than 200 TCR beta chains were listed by the study as associated with cytomegalovirus. A cluster of highly shared sequence variants was judged likely to be a technical artifact of the sequencing pipeline. Presence/absence analyses assumed roughly uniform sequencing depth across donors, an assumption that may not hold.

A word on this clone: Its antigen is unknown. Base qualities are not recorded, but no much larger clone differs from it by a single base.

In total, approximately 700 healthy bone marrow donors made up the cohort. Cohort members were all nominally healthy when sampled, although unrecorded immune exposures were likely present. The donor tested CMV seropositive, placing the donor among the 250 to 300 seropositive members of the cohort. Each donor provided a peripheral blood sample, and peripheral blood mononuclear cells were used for TCR beta sequencing. The Qiagen DNeasy Blood Extraction Kit was used to extract genomic DNA from the blood cell samples. The receptor library was made with the immunoSEQ multiplex PCR assay. A mixture of 60 forward primers for TCR Vbeta segments and 13 reverse primers for TCR Jbeta segments was used in the multiplex PCR. A multiplex PCR assay on genomic DNA amplified the CDR3 region of rearranged TCR beta genes. Amplified TCR beta libraries were sequenced as 87-base-pair reads on the Illumina HiSeq System. Per the authors' processing: Across the 600 to 700 repertoires, a later analysis counted tens of millions of unique TCR beta chains, about 10 million of which were shared by at least two donors. Raw reads were error-corrected and collapsed into unique sequences by a nearest-neighbor algorithm in which closely related sequences were merged to remove PCR and sequencing errors. V, D and J gene segments were assigned by aligning CDR3 sequences to IMGT reference sequences. For a sequence to be retained, a match of at least six nucleotides was required to both a V gene segment and a J gene segment. Rearrangements were called productive when the CDR3 lacked stop codons and stayed in frame with V and J; all others were non-productive. Following IMGT convention, CDR3 was defined as the stretch from the second conserved V-encoded cysteine up to the conserved J-encoded phenylalanine. In an earlier analysis of around 540 of the donors, sequences lacking an unambiguous match to a single V gene segment were excluded. In an earlier analysis of several hundred of the donors, V segments were called functional above 56.7% productive rearrangements and were called segregating when the between-donor standard deviation exceeded 5%. To diagnose cytomegalovirus status from the catalog of TCR beta chain sequences, a statistical classification framework was built. In a later analysis, V and J genes were assigned by comparing TCR nucleotide sequences against IMGT/GENE-DB human TR gene sequences. The TCRdist pipeline was used in a later analysis to assign CDR3 sequences and most-parsimonious VDJ recombination scenarios. In a later analysis, each TCR beta chain was defined by its CDR3 amino acid sequence together with its V-gene family, and reads without a unique V-gene family were excluded. As a way to deal with suspected cross-contamination and a sequencing artifact, a later analysis dropped 450 to 600 nucleotide sequences that were highly shared and had low generation probability. In a later analysis, a clonal expansion index for each public chain was calculated from normalized within-repertoire ranks of inferred template counts. A later analysis computed generation probabilities with a VDJ recombination model fitted to out-of-frame rearrangements, and checked the results against IGoR. Hypergeometric tests were used in a later analysis to score TCR-TCR, TCR-HLA and TCR-CMV co-occurrence, with a repertoire-size bias correction applied to the TCR pairs. False discovery rates were estimated in a later analysis by permuting HLA or CMV assignments 20 times. In a later analysis, co-occurring TCRs were grouped using DBSCAN, and TCRdist sequence similarity was added for clustering within HLA-allele-positive subsets. Repertoires with fewer than 30,000 or more than 120,000 public chains, plus five repertoires with anomalous nucleotide sharing, were excluded from co-occurrence clustering. As stored in TCRdb, this immuneACCESS dataset retains in-frame rearrangements with V and J assigned. A fraction of the clones does not appear; measured against another copy, unresolved V genes explain less than half of the discrepancy, and the remainder lacks a known reason. V and J calls and clone size are those listed in that table; D and trimming were worked out from the DNA. For this sample the table gives 65,000 or so clones, of which more than 75% were detected only once. The ten largest clones add up to roughly 3.1% of the sample.

The source material was PBMCs. The sequence derives from a girl aged 10-17 years in good health and CMV-seropositive.

In nucleotides, the sequence is TGCGCCAGCAGCCCCCGGGCGGGGGGGCCCTCGGATGAGCAGTTCTTC. Its protein product is CASSPRAGGPSDEQFF. The V gene is TRBV4-1 and the J gene is TRBJ2-1; TRBD2 aligns with 9 central bases. V and J are trimmed by 4 bases and 8 bases, and the gene matches miss 12 bases of the junction. The CDR3 goes from the cysteine to the phenylalanine over 16 residues. The sequence is cut down to CDR3 DNA, 48 bases in frame from base 1. From a lookup of the germline V gene, CDR1 and CDR2 are MGHRA and YSYEKL.